Presented here are 8 T cell receptor beta chains from one specimen sequenced in a study of identical twins. Using its own MiXCR run on the 5' RACE reads, TCRdb lists one record per CDR3 protein. The sample has 1.5 million to 2 million distinct CDR3 sequences, 25% to 35% seen once. The sequencing sample was made of cord blood. The receptors stem from a newborn girl in good health.

CDR3 bases: TGCAGTGTTGTAGGGGGGGCTCGAAGCAATCAGCCCCAGCATTTT. The encoded protein is CSVVGGARSNQPQHF. This rearrangement joins TRBV20-1 to TRBJ1-5; possibly TRBD1 for D (6 bases). This CDR3 spans 15 amino acids. Germline V gene lookup returns CDR1 DFQATT and CDR2 SNEGSKA (reference sequence). V shed 7 bases and J shed 1 base, with 17 bases lying between them.

This chain joins TRBV7-9 and TRBJ2-1, with 9 positions matching TRBD2. Germline V lookup: CDR1 SEHNR, CDR2 FQNEAQ (reference sequence). This CDR3 spans 15 amino acids. With 4 bases clipped from V and 4 bases from J, the junction kept 5 bases outside the gene matches. The DNA of the CDR3 is TGTGCCAGCAGCTATAGCGGGAGAGGGTACAATGAGCAGTTCTTC. This translates into CASSYSGRGYNEQFF.

The table lists this clonotype with many counts. The chain recombines TRBV4-2 with TRBJ2-3; 14 bases agree with TRBD2. The CDR3 length is 17 residues. The V segment lost 4 bases and the J segment 0 bases; nucleotides outside the gene matches: 3. Germline V gene data show CDR1 as LGHNA and CDR2 as YNFKEQ. The CDR3 protein is CASSLRLAGGSTDTQYF. The CDR3 region has the DNA TGTGCCAGCAGCCTAAGACTAGCGGGGGGGAGCACAGATACGCAGTATTTT.

This clonotype was detected only a few times. The rearrangement links TRBV21-1 to TRBJ2-3; the table calls TRBD1, which could not be checked here. TRBV21-1 is labeled a pseudogene. This CDR3 is built from 16 residues. This chain's CDR3 is CASSGKDTEITDTQYF. DNA of the CDR3: TGTGCCAGCAGCGGCAAGGACACGGAGATCACAGATACGCAGTATTTT.

The V gene is TRBV28, the J gene TRBJ1-5; 9 nucleotides align to TRBD1. This CDR3 comprises 14 residues. Germline V gene sequence: CDR1 MDHEN, CDR2 SYDVKM. The V gene end was trimmed by 6 bases and the J gene end by 6 bases; junction bases not matched to a gene: 6. CDR3 in DNA: TGTGCCAGCAGGTCGGGACAGGGCGGTCAGCCCCAGCATTTT. It specifies CASRSGQGGQPQHF.

This clonotype came up a few times. The junction differs from germline at one of its ends, possibly a read error. The genes are TRBV7-6 and TRBJ1-4, with TRBD1 matching over 7 bases. Per germline, CDR1 SGHVS and CDR2 FNYEAQ. The CDR3 runs 13 residues. The CDR3 nucleotides read TGTGCCTGCAGCTTACAGGGGAATGAAAAACTGTTTTTT. This encodes CACSLQGNEKLFF.

V gene TRBV10-3 combines with J gene TRBJ2-1; D is unclear. V lost 1 base and J lost 8, with 12 bases in between. Germline V gene sequence: CDR1 ENHRY, CDR2 SYGVKD. The CDR3 has 14 amino acids. The CDR3 sequence is CAISEWPSGYEQFF. CDR3 bases: TGTGCCATCAGTGAGTGGCCTAGTGGGTATGAGCAGTTCTTC.

This clonotype was picked up a small number of times. The J gene is TRBJ2-7, the V gene TRBV5-1, with 8 nucleotides matching TRBD2. CDR3 size: 15 residues. Per germline, CDR1 SGHRS and CDR2 YFSETQ. V trimming: 4 bases; J trimming: 2 bases; junction bases outside the gene matches: 8. The CDR3 DNA is TGCGCCAGCAGCCCAGGAGGGACTAGTCCCTACGAGCAGTACTTC. It translates to CASSPGGTSPYEQYF. The entire variable domain, with the rest obtained from reference TRBV5-1 and TRBJ2-7, is as follows: KAGVTQTPRYLIKTRGQQVTLSCSPISGHRSVSWYQQTPGQGLQFLFEYFSETQRNKGNFPGRFSGRQFSNSRSEMNVSTLELGDSALYLCASSPGGTSPYEQYFGPGTRLTVT.